There are many counts of the clone carrying this T cell receptor (beta chain). Its antigen is currently unknown. Each CDR3 protein gets one entry after TCRdb re-called the multiplex PCR reads with MiXCR. Among roughly 80,000 distinct CDR3 sequences listed, approximately 19% were seen once. The lymph nodes were axillary draining lymph nodes from breast cancer patients. This sample is drawn from a study of breast tumors, draining lymph nodes, adjacent tissues. Study-wide results and caveats: Luminal-like breast cancer showed significantly higher tumor–nontumor repertoire similarity than basal-like. Tumor TCR diversity was below lymph nodes but above nontumor tissue. Findings are consistent with lymph node origin and intratumoral expansion of most tumor T cells. That most tumor T cells come from lymph nodes remained unproven.

The CDR3 is made up of 14 amino acids. Germline V gene data show CDR1 as SGHRS and CDR2 as YFSETQ. The V gene end was trimmed by 4 bases and the J gene end by 4 bases; junction bases not matched to a gene: 8. The source of this sequence is a female donor with breast cancer. Some clones in this sample may be carry-over from other donors' samples. The V and J genes are TRBV5-1 and TRBJ2-7, with 7 bases fitting TRBD1. What was sequenced was axillary lymph node tissue. As DNA, the CDR3 is TGCGCCAGCAGCATCGACAGGGCAAAGTACGAGCAGTACTTC. It codes for CASSIDRAKYEQYF.